The clone carrying this T cell receptor (beta chain) was seen ten or more times. Its target is unknown. This entry belongs to a study of breast tumors, draining lymph nodes, adjacent tissues. Axillary draining lymph nodes of breast cancer patients supplied the node samples. TCRdb analysed the multiplex PCR reads with MiXCR anew, one entry per CDR3 protein. Of about 300,000 distinct CDR3 sequences in the sample, 30% to 35% are singletons; the top ten hold approximately 1%. CDR1 LGHNA and CDR2 YSLEER come from the germline V gene. Unmatched junction bases numbered 11, after V lost 0 bases and J lost 5 bases. This CDR3 region has 17 residues. Study observations and caveats: Most tumor T cells seemingly derive from lymph node, then expand in tumor. Tumor repertoires ranked between lymph nodes and nontumor tissue in diversity, with V and J gene preferences. Tumor T cell lymph node origin was a supported hypothesis, not proven.

Sequencing input: axillary lymph node tissue. V usage is TRBV4-3 and J usage is TRBJ2-7, with 9 bases aligning to TRBD2. The sequence derives from a female donor with breast cancer. Some clones in this sample may be carry-over from other donors' samples. The CDR3 nucleotides are TGCGCCAGCAGCCAAGATCTTGGTAGCGGGAGTTCCAACGAGCAGTACTTC. This sequence encodes CASSQDLGSGSSNEQYF.